The present TCR beta chain was sequenced within a study of T cells expressing NK-cell markers. Study as a whole: Just one sequenced donor of eight was HCMV-seronegative, while seven were seropositive.

Study results and limitations: Leadership of the CD3+CD56-NKG2C+ fraction also belonged to these clonotypes in several donors. In 5 or 6 donors, dominant CD3+CD56+NKG2C+ clonotypes ranked among the top 10 CD8+ clonotypes.

Remarks on this clonotype: The antigen is unknown.

Germline CDR1 reads MGHDK; CDR2 reads SYGVNS. The CDR3 extends over 15 amino acids. It was by 5'RACE template switching with UMIs that TCR beta cDNA was made. TCRdb reprocessed the 5' RACE reads and stores each CDR3 protein as one record, lacking DNA. Recorded for this sample: 500,000 or so distinct CDR3 sequences. The clonotype was recovered from a man between 18 and 29 years old in good health. The material sequenced was blood T cells: a sorted CD56 or NKG2C T cell subset, CD4+ or CD8+ T cells, or bulk PBMC T cells (not recorded which). This chain connects TRBV25-1 to TRBJ1-1; TCRdb's D gene call, TRBD1, goes unchecked for lack of DNA. CDR3 residues: CASSGVPGRGTEAFF.